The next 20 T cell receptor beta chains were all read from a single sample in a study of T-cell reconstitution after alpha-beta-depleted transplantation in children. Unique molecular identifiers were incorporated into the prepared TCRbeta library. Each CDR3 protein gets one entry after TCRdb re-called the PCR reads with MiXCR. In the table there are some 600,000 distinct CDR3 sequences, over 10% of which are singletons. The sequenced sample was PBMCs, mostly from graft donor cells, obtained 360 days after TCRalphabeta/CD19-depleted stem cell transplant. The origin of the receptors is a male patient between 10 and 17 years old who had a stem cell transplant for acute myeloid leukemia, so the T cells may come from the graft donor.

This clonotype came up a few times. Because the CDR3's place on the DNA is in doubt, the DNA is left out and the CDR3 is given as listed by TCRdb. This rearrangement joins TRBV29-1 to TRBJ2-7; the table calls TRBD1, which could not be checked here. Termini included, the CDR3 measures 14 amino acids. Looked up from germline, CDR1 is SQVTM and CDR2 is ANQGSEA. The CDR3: CSVLAQGVRNEQYF.

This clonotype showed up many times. CDR3 nucleotide sequence: TGCGCCAGCAGCTTTTGGTCGGGACAGGGGATTACTGGGGCCAACGTCCTGACTTTC. This translates into CASSFWSGQGITGANVLTF. The chain combines TRBV5-1 with TRBJ2-6, with 10 positions matching TRBD1. Trimming took 2 bases from V and 2 from J; bases not matched to a gene: 10. The CDR3 spans 19 residues. Germline CDR1 SGHRS, CDR2 YFSETQ.

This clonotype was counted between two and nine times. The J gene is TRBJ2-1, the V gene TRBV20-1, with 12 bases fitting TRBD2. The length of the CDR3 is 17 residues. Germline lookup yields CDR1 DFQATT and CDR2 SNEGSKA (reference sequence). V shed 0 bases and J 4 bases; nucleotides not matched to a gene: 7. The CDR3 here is CSARDNLAGGIYNEQFF. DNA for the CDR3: TGCAGTGCTAGAGATAACCTAGCGGGAGGGATTTACAATGAGCAGTTCTTC.

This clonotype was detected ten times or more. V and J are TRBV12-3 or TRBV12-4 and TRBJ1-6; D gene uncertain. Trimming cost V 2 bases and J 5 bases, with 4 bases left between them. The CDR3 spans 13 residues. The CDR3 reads CASSLFDNSPLHF. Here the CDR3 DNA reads TGTGCCAGCAGTTTATTCGATAATTCACCCCTCCACTTT.

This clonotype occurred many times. CDR3 in amino acids: CASSLWTLNTEAFF. The CDR3 region has the DNA TGTGCCAGCAGCCTCTGGACACTGAACACTGAAGCTTTCTTT. The chain employs TRBV7-8 and TRBJ1-1, with D possibly matching TRBD1 (5 bases). The CDR3 is made up of 14 amino acids. Trimming shortened V by 5 bases and J by 0 bases, and 10 bases separated the two germline ends. Germline V gene lookup returns CDR1 SGHVS and CDR2 FQNEAQ.

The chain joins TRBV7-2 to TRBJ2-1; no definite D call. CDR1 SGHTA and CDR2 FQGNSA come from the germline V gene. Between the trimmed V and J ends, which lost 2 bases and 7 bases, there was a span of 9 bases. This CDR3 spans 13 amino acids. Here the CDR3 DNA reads TGTGCCAGCAGCTTACGGCCTCGGAATGAGCAGTTCTTC. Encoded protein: CASSLRPRNEQFF.

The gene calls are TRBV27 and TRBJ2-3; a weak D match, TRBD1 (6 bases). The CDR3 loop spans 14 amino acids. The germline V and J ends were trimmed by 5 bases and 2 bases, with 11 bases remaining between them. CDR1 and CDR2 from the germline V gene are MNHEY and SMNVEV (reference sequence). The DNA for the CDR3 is TGTGCCAGCAGTATTCAGGGGCCCACAGATACGCAGTATTTT. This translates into CASSIQGPTDTQYF.

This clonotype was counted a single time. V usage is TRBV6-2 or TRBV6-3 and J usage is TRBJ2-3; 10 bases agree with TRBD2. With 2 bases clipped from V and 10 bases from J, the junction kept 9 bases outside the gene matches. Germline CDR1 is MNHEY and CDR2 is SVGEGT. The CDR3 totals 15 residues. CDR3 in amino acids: CASSYRALAGVSQYF. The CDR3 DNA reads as TGTGCCAGCAGTTACCGGGCTCTAGCGGGAGTTTCGCAGTATTTT.

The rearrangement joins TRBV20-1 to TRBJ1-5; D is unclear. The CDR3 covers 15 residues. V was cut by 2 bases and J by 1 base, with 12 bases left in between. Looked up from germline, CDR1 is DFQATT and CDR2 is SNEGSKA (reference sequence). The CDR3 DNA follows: TGCAGTGCTAGAACTCAAGGGAGGAGCAATCAGCCCCAGCATTTT. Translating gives CSARTQGRSNQPQHF.

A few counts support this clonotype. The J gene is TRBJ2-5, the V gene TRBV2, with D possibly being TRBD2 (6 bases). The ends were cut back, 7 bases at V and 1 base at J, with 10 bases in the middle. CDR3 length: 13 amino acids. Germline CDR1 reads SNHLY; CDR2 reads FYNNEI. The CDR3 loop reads CASNRERQETQYF. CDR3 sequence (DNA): TGTGCCAGCAACCGGGAGCGCCAAGAGACCCAGTACTTC.

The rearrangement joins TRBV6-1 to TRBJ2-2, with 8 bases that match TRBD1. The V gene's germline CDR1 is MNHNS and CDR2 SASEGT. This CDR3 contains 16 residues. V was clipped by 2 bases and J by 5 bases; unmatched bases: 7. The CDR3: CASSEFPGGATGELFF. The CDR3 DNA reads TGTGCCAGCAGTGAATTCCCAGGGGGCGCAACCGGGGAGCTGTTTTTT.

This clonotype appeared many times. The DNA for the CDR3 is TGTGCCAGCAGCAGTAGCGGATACTCCTACGAGCAGTACTTC. This encodes CASSSSGYSYEQYF. J is TRBJ2-7 and V is TRBV7-8, with D perhaps matching TRBD2 (6 bases). This CDR3 is 14 amino acids long. Trimming took 5 bases from V and 0 from J, leaving 11 bases between them. CDR1 and CDR2 from the germline V gene are SGHVS and FQNEAQ. Full variable domain (outside the CDR3, taken from reference TRBV7-8 and TRBJ2-7): GAGVSQSPRYKVAKRGQDVALRCDPISGHVSLFWYQQALGQGPEFLTYFQNEAQLDKSGLPSDRFFAERPEGSVSTLKIQRTQQEDSAVYLCASSSSGYSYEQYFGPGTRLTVT.

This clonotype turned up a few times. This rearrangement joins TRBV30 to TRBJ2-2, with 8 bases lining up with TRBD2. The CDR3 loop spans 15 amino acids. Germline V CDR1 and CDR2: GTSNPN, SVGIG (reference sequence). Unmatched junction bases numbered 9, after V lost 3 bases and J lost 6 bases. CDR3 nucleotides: TGTGCCTGGAGGTTAAGCGGGAGCCGGTCCGGGGAGCTGTTTTTT. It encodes CAWRLSGSRSGELFF.

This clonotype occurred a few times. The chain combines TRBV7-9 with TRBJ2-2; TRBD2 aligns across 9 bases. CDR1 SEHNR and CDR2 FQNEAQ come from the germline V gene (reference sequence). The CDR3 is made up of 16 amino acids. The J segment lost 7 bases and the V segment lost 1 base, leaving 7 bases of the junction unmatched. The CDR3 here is CASSLGLAGRNGELFF. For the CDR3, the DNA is TGTGCCAGCAGCTTAGGCCTAGCGGGAAGGAACGGGGAGCTGTTTTTT. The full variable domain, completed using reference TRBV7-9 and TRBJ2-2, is DTGVSQNPRHKITKRGQNVTFRCDPISEHNRLYWYRQTLGQGPEFLTYFQNEAQLEKSRLLSDRFSAERPKGSFSTLEIQRTEQGDSAMYLCASSLGLAGRNGELFFGEGSRLTVL.

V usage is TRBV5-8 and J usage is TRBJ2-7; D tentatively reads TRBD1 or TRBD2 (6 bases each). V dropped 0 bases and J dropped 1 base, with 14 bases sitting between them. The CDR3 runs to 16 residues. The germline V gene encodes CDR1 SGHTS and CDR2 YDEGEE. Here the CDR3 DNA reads TGTGCCAGCAGCTTGGAGGGGGGAACCGGGTCCTACGAGCAGTACTTC. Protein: CASSLEGGTGSYEQYF.

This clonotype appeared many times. The CDR3 nucleotides are TGCAGCGTCCGAAGGGCCTACCAGACGACGAATACCTTC. This translates into CSVRRAYQTTNTF. The chain joins TRBV29-1 to TRBJ1-2; D gene unclear. The CDR3 extends over 13 amino acids. With 6 bases removed from V and 14 bases from J, the gap between germline ends came to 25 bases. Germline V gives CDR1 SQVTM, CDR2 ANQGSEA.

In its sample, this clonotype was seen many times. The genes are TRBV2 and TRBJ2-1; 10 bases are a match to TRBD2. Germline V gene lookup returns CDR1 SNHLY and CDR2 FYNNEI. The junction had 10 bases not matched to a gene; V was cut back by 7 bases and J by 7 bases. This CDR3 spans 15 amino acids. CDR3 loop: CASTASGSIVNEQFF. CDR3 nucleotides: TGTGCCAGCACGGCTAGCGGGAGTATTGTTAATGAGCAGTTCTTC. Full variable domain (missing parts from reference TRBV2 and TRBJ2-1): EPEVTQTPSHQVTQMGQEVILRCVPISNHLYFYWYRQILGQKVEFLVSFYNNEISEKSEIFDDQFSVERPDGSNFTLKIRSTKLEDSAMYFCASTASGSIVNEQFFGPGTRLTVL.

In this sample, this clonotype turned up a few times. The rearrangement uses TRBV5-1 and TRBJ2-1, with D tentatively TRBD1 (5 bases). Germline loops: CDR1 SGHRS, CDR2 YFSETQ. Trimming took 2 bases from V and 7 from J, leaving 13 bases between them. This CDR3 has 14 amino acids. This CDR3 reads CASSLGARQNEQFF. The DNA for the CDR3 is TGCGCCAGCAGCTTAGGGGCGCGACAAAATGAGCAGTTCTTC.

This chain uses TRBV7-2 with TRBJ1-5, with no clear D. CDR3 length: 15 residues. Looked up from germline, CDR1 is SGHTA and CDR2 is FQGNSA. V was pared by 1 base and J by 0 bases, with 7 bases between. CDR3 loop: CASSLEDGSNQPQHF. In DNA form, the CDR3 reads TGTGCCAGCAGCTTAGAGGACGGTAGCAATCAGCCCCAGCATTTT.

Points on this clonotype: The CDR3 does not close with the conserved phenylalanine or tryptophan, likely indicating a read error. CDR3 in amino acids: CASSLARVEQYL. Here the CDR3 DNA reads TGTGCCAGCAGTTTAGCACGGGTCGAGCAGTACTTA. The chain couples TRBV12-3 or TRBV12-4 to TRBJ2-7; unclear D gene. This CDR3 has 12 residues. Trimming took 0 bases from V and 6 from J, leaving 6 bases between them.